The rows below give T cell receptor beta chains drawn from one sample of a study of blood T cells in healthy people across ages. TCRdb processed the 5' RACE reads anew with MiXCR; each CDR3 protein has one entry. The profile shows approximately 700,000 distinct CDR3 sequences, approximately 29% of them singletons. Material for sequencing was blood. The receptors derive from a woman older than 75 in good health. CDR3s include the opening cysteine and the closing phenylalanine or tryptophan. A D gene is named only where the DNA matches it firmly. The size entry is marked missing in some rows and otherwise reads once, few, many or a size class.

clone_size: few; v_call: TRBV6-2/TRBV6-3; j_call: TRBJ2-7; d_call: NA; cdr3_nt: TGTGCCAGCAGGAGGGCTTCCTCCTACGAGCAGTACTTC; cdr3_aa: CASRRASSYEQYF
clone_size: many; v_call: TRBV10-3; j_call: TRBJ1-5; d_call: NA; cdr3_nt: TGTGCCATCAGTCCCAGGGCCAGCAATCAGCCCCAGCATTTT; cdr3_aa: CAISPRASNQPQHF
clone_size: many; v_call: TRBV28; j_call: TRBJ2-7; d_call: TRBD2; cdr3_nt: TGTGCCAGCAGCCCGGATAGCGGGGGGTCCTACGAGCAGTACTTC; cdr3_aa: CASSPDSGGSYEQYF
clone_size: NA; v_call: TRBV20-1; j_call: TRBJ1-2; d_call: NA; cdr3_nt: TGCAGGGCTAGAGGGGAGTATGGCTACACCTTC; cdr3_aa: CRARGEYGYTF
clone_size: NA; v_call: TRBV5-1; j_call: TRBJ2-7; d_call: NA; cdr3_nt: TGCGCCAGCAGCTCGGGACTCTACAATGAGCAGTACTTC; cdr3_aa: CASSSGLYNEQYF
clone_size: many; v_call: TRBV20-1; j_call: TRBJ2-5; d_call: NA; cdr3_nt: TGCAGTGCTAGAAGTTTATTGTCAGGAGGAGAGACCCAGTACTTC; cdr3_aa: CSARSLLSGGETQYF
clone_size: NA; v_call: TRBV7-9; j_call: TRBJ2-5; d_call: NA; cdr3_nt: TGTGCCAGCAGCAAGTTTAGCGGAGCTATCCAAGAGACCCAGTACTTC; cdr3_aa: CASSKFSGAIQETQYF
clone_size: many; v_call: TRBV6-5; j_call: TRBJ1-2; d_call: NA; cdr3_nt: TGTGCCAGCAGTTTCTCAGGTTATGGCTACACCTTC; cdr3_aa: CASSFSGYGYTF
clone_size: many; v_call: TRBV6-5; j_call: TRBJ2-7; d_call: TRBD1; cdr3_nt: TGTGCCAGCAGACCCTACAGGGGGTCGTACGAGCAGTACTTC; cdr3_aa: CASRPYRGSYEQYF
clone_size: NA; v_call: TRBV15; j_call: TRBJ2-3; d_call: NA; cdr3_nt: TGTGCCACCAGCAGACCCCAGTCCACAGATACGCAGTATTTT; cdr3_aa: CATSRPQSTDTQYF
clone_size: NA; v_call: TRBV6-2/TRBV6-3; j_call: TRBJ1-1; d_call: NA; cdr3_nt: TGTGCCAGCAGCTACCCTCCTTCGTGGGAAGCTTTCTTT; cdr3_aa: CASSYPPSWEAFF
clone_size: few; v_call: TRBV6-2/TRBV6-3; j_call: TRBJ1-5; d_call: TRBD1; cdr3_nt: TGTGCCAGCAGTTACTCGGCAGGGGGTCTGCTTCTTAGCAATCAGCCCCAGCATTTT; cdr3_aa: CASSYSAGGLLLSNQPQHF
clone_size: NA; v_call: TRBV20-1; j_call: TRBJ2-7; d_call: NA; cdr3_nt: TGCAGTGCCCAACCCCCAGAGGACTCCCCCTACGAGCAGTACTTC; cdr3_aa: CSAQPPEDSPYEQYF
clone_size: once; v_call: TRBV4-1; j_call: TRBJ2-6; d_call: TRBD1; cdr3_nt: TGCGCCAGCAGCCAAGCCCCCGGGACAGGGGACGGGGCCAACGTCCTGACTTTC; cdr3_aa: CASSQAPGTGDGANVLTF
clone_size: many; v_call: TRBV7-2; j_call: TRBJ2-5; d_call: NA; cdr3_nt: TGTGCCAGCAGCTGGATATCGCTGGGGACCCAGTACTTC; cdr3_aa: CASSWISLGTQYF
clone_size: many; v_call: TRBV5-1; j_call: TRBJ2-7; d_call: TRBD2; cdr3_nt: TGCGCCAGCAGCTCCCAGACTAGCGGGGGGCCGTCTGATAACCAGTACTTC; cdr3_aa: CASSSQTSGGPSDNQYF
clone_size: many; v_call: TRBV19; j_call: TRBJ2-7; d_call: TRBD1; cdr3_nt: TGTGCCAGTAGTAGGAGAAACCGTCAGGGGGCTAGCTACGAGCAGTACTTC; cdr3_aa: CASSRRNRQGASYEQYF
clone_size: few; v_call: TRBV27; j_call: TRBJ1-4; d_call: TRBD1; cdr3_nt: TGTGCCAGCAGTCTTACAGGGGGCATGGTTGAAAAACTGTTTTTT; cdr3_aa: CASSLTGGMVEKLFF
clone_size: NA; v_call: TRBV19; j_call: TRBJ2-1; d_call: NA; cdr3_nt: TGTGCCAGTAGCGGACAGTCCAGCTCCTACAATGAGCAGTTCTTC; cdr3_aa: CASSGQSSSYNEQFF
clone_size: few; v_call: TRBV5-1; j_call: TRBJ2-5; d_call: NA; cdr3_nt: TGCGCCAGCAGCTTGGGGGCCGCCGGGGGAGAGACCCAGTACTTC; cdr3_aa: CASSLGAAGGETQYF
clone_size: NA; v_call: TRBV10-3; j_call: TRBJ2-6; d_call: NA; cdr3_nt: TGTGCCATCAGTGGAGGGGGGGCCTGCTCCGTCCGGACTTTC; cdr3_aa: CAISGGGACSVRTF
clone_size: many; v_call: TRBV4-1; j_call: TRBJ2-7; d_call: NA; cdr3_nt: TGCGCCAGCAGCCAGTGGGACCCCAGCTCCTACGAGCAGTACTTC; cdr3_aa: CASSQWDPSSYEQYF
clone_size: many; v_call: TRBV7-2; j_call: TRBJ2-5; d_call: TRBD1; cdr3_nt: TGTGCCAGCAGCCCGGGACAGGTAGAAGGAGAGACCCAGTACTTC; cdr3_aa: CASSPGQVEGETQYF
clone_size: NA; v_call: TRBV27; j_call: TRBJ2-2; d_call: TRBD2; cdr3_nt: TGTGCCAGCAACCTAGCGGGAGGTTCGAACACCGGGGAGCTGTTTTTT; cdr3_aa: CASNLAGGSNTGELFF
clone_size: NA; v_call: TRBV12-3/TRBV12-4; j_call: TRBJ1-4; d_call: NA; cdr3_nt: TGTGCCAGCAGTTATCAGACAGGCGAATGGGAAAAACGGTTTTTT; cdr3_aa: CASSYQTGEWEKRFF
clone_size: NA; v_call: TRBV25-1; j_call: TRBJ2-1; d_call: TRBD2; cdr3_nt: TGTGCCAGCAGTGAATCCTGGCGGGGGGCGAAGCAGTTCTTC; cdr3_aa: CASSESWRGAKQFF
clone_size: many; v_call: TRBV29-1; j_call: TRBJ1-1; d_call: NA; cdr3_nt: TGCAGCGGAGAAAGCACTGAAGCTTTCTTT; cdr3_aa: CSGESTEAFF
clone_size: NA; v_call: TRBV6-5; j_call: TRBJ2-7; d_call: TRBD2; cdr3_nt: TGTGCCAGCAGTCGGAGAGCGGGAGGGCTTAGCGAGCAGTACTTC; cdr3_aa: CASSRRAGGLSEQYF
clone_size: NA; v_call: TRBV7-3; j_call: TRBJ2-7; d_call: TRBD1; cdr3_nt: TGTGCCAGCAGCTTACAGGGACAGGGACCCTACGAGCAGTACTTC; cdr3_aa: CASSLQGQGPYEQYF
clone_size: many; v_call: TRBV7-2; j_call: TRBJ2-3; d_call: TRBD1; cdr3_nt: TGTGCCAGCACCAAGGCGAAGGGGACAGCCACAGATACGCAGTATTTT; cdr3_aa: CASTKAKGTATDTQYF
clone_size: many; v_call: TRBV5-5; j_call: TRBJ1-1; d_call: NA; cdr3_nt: TGTGCCAGCAGCTTTAGAGGTCGGAACACTGAAGCTTTCTTT; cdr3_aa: CASSFRGRNTEAFF
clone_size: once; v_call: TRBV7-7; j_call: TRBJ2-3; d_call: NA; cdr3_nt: TGTGCTAGCAGCTTCGGCGGGTGGGCAGATACGCAGTATTTT; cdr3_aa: CASSFGGWADTQYF
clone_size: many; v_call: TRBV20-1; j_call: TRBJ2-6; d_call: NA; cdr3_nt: TGCAGTGCTCCGACCTCTGGGGCCAACGTCCTGACTTTC; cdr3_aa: CSAPTSGANVLTF
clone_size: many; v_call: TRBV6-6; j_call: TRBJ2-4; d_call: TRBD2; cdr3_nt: TGTGCCAGCATTTATGGGGGGGAGGGAAGAAACATTCAGTACTTC; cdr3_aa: CASIYGGEGRNIQYF
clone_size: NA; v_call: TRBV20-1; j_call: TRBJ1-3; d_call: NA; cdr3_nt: TGCAGTGCCCTCGGGAGCCCTGGAAACACCATATATTTT; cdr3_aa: CSALGSPGNTIYF
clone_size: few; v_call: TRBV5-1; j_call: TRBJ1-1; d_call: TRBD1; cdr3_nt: TGCGCCAGCAGCTTTGGACAGGGGGTAGCTTTCTTT; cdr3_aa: CASSFGQGVAFF
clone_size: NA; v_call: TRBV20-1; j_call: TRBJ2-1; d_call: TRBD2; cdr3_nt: TGCAGTGCTAGAGCCTATGAAGCGGGGGGTTACAATGAGCAGTTCTTC; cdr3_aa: CSARAYEAGGYNEQFF
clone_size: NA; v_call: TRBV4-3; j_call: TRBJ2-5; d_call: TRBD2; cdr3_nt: TGCGCCAGCAGCCTCCGGACTAGCGGGGGCCGGCAAGAGACCCAGTACTTC; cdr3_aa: CASSLRTSGGRQETQYF
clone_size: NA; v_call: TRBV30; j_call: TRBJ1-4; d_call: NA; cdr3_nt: TGTGCCTGGAAGGGGGACTTTAATGAAAAACTGTTTTTT; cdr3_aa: CAWKGDFNEKLFF
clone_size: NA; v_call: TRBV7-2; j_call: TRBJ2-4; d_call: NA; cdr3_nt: TGTGCCAGTAGCCTTCGTGCGACAGGGAGGCACAATGAGCAGTACTTC; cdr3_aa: CASSLRATGRHNEQYF
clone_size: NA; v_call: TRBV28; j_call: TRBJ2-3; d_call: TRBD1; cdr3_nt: TGTGCCAGCAGCATCTTGGGGTGGACAGGGGGTTCTTCAGATACGCAGTATTTT; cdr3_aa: CASSILGWTGGSSDTQYF
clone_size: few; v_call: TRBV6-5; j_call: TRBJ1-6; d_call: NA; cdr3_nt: TGTGCCAGCAGGTTGGGGGGGTTCTTCCCTAATTCACCCCTCCACTTT; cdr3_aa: CASRLGGFFPNSPLHF
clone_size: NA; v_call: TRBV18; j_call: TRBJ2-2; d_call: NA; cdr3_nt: TGTGCCAGCTCACCCGAACAGGACTCCACCGGGGAGCTGTTTTTT; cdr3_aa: CASSPEQDSTGELFF
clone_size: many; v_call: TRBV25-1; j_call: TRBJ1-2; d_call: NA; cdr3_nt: TGTGCCAGCAGTGAACTGGGACGGGGCGAAGGCTACACCTTC; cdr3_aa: CASSELGRGEGYTF
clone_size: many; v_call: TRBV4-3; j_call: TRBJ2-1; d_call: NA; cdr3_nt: TGCGCCAGCAGCCAAGAAAGGACAGCCTACAATGAGCAGTTCTTC; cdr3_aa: CASSQERTAYNEQFF
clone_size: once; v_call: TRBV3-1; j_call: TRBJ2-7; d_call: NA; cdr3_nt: TGTGCCAGCAGCCAAGAGAGCGGAGTAGTATACGAGCAGTACTTC; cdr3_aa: CASSQESGVVYEQYF
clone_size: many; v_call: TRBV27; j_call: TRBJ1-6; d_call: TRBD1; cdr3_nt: TGTGCCAGCAGTTATACAGGGGGCCCTAATTCACCCCTCCACTTT; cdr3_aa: CASSYTGGPNSPLHF
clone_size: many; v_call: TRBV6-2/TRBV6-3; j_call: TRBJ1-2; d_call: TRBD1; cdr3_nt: TGTGCCAGCATTGAAAACCCGGACAGGACCTATGGCTACACCTTC; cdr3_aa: CASIENPDRTYGYTF
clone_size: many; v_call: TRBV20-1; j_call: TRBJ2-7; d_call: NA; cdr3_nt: TGCAGTGCGCCGGGCGGACAGCACTACGAGCAGTACTTC; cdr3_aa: CSAPGGQHYEQYF
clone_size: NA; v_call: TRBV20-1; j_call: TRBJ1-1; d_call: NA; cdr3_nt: TGCAGTGTCGGGAGGGCCGCCACTGAAGCTTTCTTT; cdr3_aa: CSVGRAATEAFF
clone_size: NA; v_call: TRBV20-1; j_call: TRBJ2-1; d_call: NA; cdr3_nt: TGCAGTGCCCCCTTTGGGCTCTCCTACAATGAGCAGTTCTTC; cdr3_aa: CSAPFGLSYNEQFF
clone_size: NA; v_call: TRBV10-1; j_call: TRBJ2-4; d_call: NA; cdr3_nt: TGCGCCAGCAGTGAGAAAGGACTAGCCAAAAACATTCAGTACTTC; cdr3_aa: CASSEKGLAKNIQYF